Shown below are 29 T cell receptor beta chains from a single sample sequenced in a study of shared clonotypes between healthy human individuals. TCRdb's copy holds only in-frame clones and misses some; the assay was immunoSEQ multiplex PCR. The sample yields fewer than 350,000 clones, around 90% seen once. What was sequenced was memory CD8+ T cells sorted from blood. Subset denoted: CD45RO+ cells pooled with CCR7-negative TemRA cells. The receptors were sampled from a man aged 18 to 30 in good health.

This clone occurred once. The CDR3 here is CASSPRTGDETQYF. CDR3 sequence (DNA): TGTGCCAGCAGCCCTCGGACAGGGGATGAGACCCAGTACTTC. The chain has TRBV7-6 and TRBJ2-5, with 9 bases matching TRBD1. This CDR3 is built from 14 residues. The V gene end was trimmed by 5 bases and the J gene end by 5 bases; junction bases not matched to a gene: 6. Germline CDR1 SGHVS, CDR2 FNYEAQ.

CDR3 loop: CASSPGPKSPLHF. For the CDR3, the DNA is TGTGCCAGCAGCCCCGGTCCCAAATCACCCCTCCACTTT. The V and J genes are TRBV7-9 and TRBJ1-6, with unresolved D. CDR1 and CDR2 from the germline V gene are SEHNR and FQNEAQ (reference sequence). V dropped 5 bases and J dropped 10 bases, with 12 bases sitting between them. This CDR3 comprises 13 residues.

There are a few counts of this clone. The chain links TRBV29-1 to TRBJ1-1; D ambiguous. Germline V gives CDR1 SQVTM, CDR2 ANQGSEA. This CDR3 spans 14 amino acids. V was pared by 6 bases and J by 1 base, with 15 bases between. CDR3 coding DNA: TGCAGCGTAGCCGGGTCGGAGACGAACACTGAAGCTTTCTTT. This encodes CSVAGSETNTEAFF.

CDR3 region: CASSARMGQSYEQYF. For the CDR3, the DNA is TGCGCCAGCAGCGCTCGGATGGGACAATCCTACGAGCAGTACTTC. The rearrangement links TRBV5-1 to TRBJ2-7; TRBD1 is a possible D gene (6 bases). This CDR3 spans 15 amino acids. Per the germline V gene, CDR1 is SGHRS and CDR2 is YFSETQ. V was trimmed by 4 bases and J by 1 base, leaving 15 bases between them.

The rearrangement uses TRBV4-1 and TRBJ2-5; D gene unclear. CDR1 and CDR2 from the germline V gene are MGHRA and YSYEKL. CDR3 length equals 13 residues. V was clipped by 5 bases and J by 3 bases, with 10 bases between them. The CDR3 reads CASSAPAEETQYF. CDR3 in DNA: TGCGCCAGCAGCGCCCCAGCTGAAGAGACCCAGTACTTC.

The chain has TRBV27 and TRBJ2-3; tentative D call: TRBD1 (5 bases). This CDR3 is 13 amino acids long. V lost 6 bases and J 5 bases, leaving 12 bases between the germline ends. Germline V lookup: CDR1 MNHEY, CDR2 SMNVEV (reference sequence). CDR3 amino acids: CASRPIREDTQYF. The CDR3, as DNA: TGTGCCAGCAGACCCATCAGGGAAGATACGCAGTATTTT.

The V gene is TRBV27, the J gene TRBJ2-2; D gene ambiguous. The CDR3 has 13 residues. Germline V gene sequence: CDR1 MNHEY, CDR2 SMNVEV (reference sequence). The V and J ends lost 4 bases and 7 bases respectively, with 10 bases between them. CDR3 sequence: CASSSGSFGELFF. CDR3 nucleotides: TGTGCCAGCAGTTCCGGAAGTTTCGGGGAGCTGTTTTTT.

This clone is a singleton in its sample. The chain uses TRBV6-1 and TRBJ2-7; D uncertain. Trimming took off 2 bases at V and 2 bases at J, with 10 bases between the two ends. Germline assignment: CDR1 MNHNS and CDR2 SASEGT. The CDR3 length is 14 residues. CDR3 sequence: CASSEHRATYEQYF. For the CDR3, the DNA is TGTGCCAGCAGTGAACATAGAGCCACCTACGAGCAGTACTTC.

V gene TRBV4-1 combines with J gene TRBJ1-6, with TRBD1 matching 7 bases. This CDR3 region has 14 residues. J lost 5 bases, V lost 7 bases, and 5 bases had no gene match. Germline CDR1 is MGHRA and CDR2 is YSYEKL. The CDR3 protein is CASTEGANNSPLHF. CDR3 in DNA: TGCGCCAGCACCGAGGGGGCAAATAATTCACCCCTCCACTTT.

This clone appeared a few times. This chain connects TRBV9 to TRBJ2-1, with D hard to call. Trimming left V 0 bases short and J 6 bases short, with 1 base between. Germline V gene sequence: CDR1 SGDLS, CDR2 YYNGEE. The CDR3 length is 11 residues. The CDR3 DNA follows: TGTGCCAGCAGCGTAGCCAATGAGCAGTTCTTC. It specifies CASSVANEQFF.

The chain joins TRBV9 to TRBJ1-4, with D possibly matching TRBD1 (5 bases). CDR1 SGDLS and CDR2 YYNGEE come from the germline V gene. The CDR3 extends over 14 amino acids. With 2 bases removed from V and 6 bases from J, the gap between germline ends came to 11 bases. The CDR3 coding sequence is TGTGCCAGCAGCGTTGACAGTCTTCATGAAAAACTGTTTTTT. Amino acid sequence: CASSVDSLHEKLFF.

The CDR3 reads CASSYAGMGNGYTF. The CDR3 nucleotides are TGTGCCAGCAGTTACGCAGGGATGGGCAATGGCTACACCTTC. The chain uses TRBV6-6 and TRBJ1-2, with D maybe TRBD1 (5 bases). Trimming pared 2 bases from V and 6 bases from J, leaving 13 bases between. The CDR3 consists of 14 residues. From germline, CDR1 is MNHNY and CDR2 SVGAGI (reference sequence).

This sequence joins TRBV6-5 and TRBJ1-3; a possible D gene is TRBD1 (5 bases). The length of the CDR3 is 14 residues. Germline V gene data show CDR1 as MNHEY and CDR2 as SVGAGI. V was cut by 6 bases and J by 3 bases, with 12 bases left in between. CDR3: CASSGDGFGNTIYF. DNA for the CDR3: TGTGCCAGCAGCGGGGACGGTTTTGGAAACACCATATATTTT.

A few counts support this clone. This sequence joins TRBV4-3 and TRBJ2-7; 15 bases agree with TRBD2. The CDR3 is 15 amino acids. CDR1 is LGHNA, CDR2 YSLEER, per germline. The V gene end was trimmed by 4 bases and the J gene end by 4 bases; junction bases not matched to a gene: 2. The CDR3: CASSPGTSGGYEQYF. The CDR3 nucleotides read TGCGCCAGCAGCCCGGGGACTAGCGGGGGGTACGAGCAGTACTTC.

The chain is built from TRBV28 and TRBJ2-7; TRBD1 aligns across 8 bases. The CDR3 spans 15 residues. The ends lost 5 bases at V and 2 bases at J; junction bases unmatched: 8. Germline V gene data show CDR1 as MDHEN and CDR2 as SYDVKM. CDR3 in DNA: TGTGCCAGCAGTATCGGACAGGGAGGACCCTACGAGCAGTACTTC. It translates to CASSIGQGGPYEQYF.

This clone was observed a few times. The chain joins TRBV7-9 to TRBJ1-1, with 11 bases matching TRBD1. Losses at the gene ends were 4 bases for V and 0 bases for J; bases not matched to a gene: 7. CDR3 length equals 17 residues. The germline V gene encodes CDR1 SEHNR and CDR2 FQNEAQ (reference sequence). CDR3 DNA sequence: TGTGCCAGCAGCTGGGACAGGGGGGAATTAATGAACACTGAAGCTTTCTTT. This translates into CASSWDRGELMNTEAFF.

J is TRBJ1-2 and V is TRBV6-5, with 10 nucleotides matching TRBD1. CDR1 and CDR2 from the germline V gene are MNHEY and SVGAGI. The CDR3 covers 13 residues. Unmatched junction bases numbered 3, after V lost 5 bases and J lost 6 bases. CDR3 in DNA: TGTGCCAGCAGTGGGACAGGGGTTGATGGCTACACCTTC. It specifies CASSGTGVDGYTF.

The V gene is TRBV6-5, the J gene TRBJ2-7, with D possibly being TRBD1 (5 bases). The CDR3 has 14 amino acids. V lost 4 bases and J lost 2, with 12 bases in between. The germline V gene encodes CDR1 MNHEY and CDR2 SVGAGI. The CDR3: CASSSRVATYEQYF. The CDR3 nucleotides are TGTGCCAGCAGTTCCAGGGTGGCCACCTACGAGCAGTACTTC.

The chain carries TRBV30 and TRBJ1-1; TRBD1 is a possible D gene (5 bases). There are 14 residues in the CDR3. V dropped 3 bases and J dropped 4 bases, with 15 bases sitting between them. Looked up from germline, CDR1 is GTSNPN and CDR2 is SVGIG (reference sequence). The chain's CDR3 is CAWRNGGTSTEAFF. CDR3 DNA sequence: TGTGCCTGGAGAAACGGGGGAACGAGCACTGAAGCTTTCTTT. Drawing the rest from reference TRBV30 and TRBJ1-1, the complete variable domain is SQTIHQWPATLVQPVGSPLSLECTVEGTSNPNLYWYRQAAGRGLQLLFYSVGIGQISSEVPQNLSASRPQDRQFILSSKKLLLSDSGFYLCAWRNGGTSTEAFFGQGTRLTVV.

The chain recombines TRBV7-6 with TRBJ2-7; D is perhaps TRBD1 (6 bases). CDR1 and CDR2 from the germline V gene are SGHVS and FNYEAQ. This CDR3 contains 12 residues. The germline V and J ends were trimmed by 4 bases and 7 bases, with 11 bases remaining between them. The CDR3 spells CASSSGQLEQYF. For the CDR3, the DNA is TGTGCCAGCAGCTCAGGACAGTTAGAGCAGTACTTC.

The CDR3 nucleotides are TGTGCCAGCAGCTGGGGATATGCGAACACCGGGGAGCTGTTTTTT. Protein sequence: CASSWGYANTGELFF. This sequence joins TRBV7-2 and TRBJ2-2, with no clear D. CDR3 length: 15 amino acids. Germline V gene data show CDR1 as SGHTA and CDR2 as FQGNSA. V gave up 4 bases and J gave up 0 bases, with 9 bases separating them.

The table lists this clone with a few counts. The chain uses TRBV6-4 and TRBJ1-2; a possible D gene is TRBD1 (5 bases). Per germline, CDR1 MRHNA and CDR2 SNTAGT. Trimming left V 0 bases short and J 6 bases short, with 14 bases between. The CDR3 is 15 amino acids. The CDR3 here is CASSDSPGHGNGYTF. The CDR3, as DNA: TGTGCCAGCAGTGACTCGCCAGGGCATGGTAATGGCTACACCTTC.

This clone has only one observation. V is TRBV27 and J is TRBJ2-7; 9 nucleotides match TRBD1. Unmatched junction bases numbered 16, after V lost 5 bases and J lost 2 bases. This CDR3 region has 18 residues. The germline CDR1 and CDR2 sequences are MNHEY and SMNVEV (reference sequence). The DNA of the CDR3 is TGTGCCAGCAGTCCCCAGTTGGGGACAGGGCGAGTAACCTACGAGCAGTACTTC. It translates to CASSPQLGTGRVTYEQYF.

The chain combines TRBV6-1 with TRBJ2-7; D is uncertain. Germline V gene lookup returns CDR1 MNHNS and CDR2 SASEGT. V lost 4 bases and J lost 4, with 11 bases in between. The CDR3 extends over 13 amino acids. This chain's CDR3 is CASSATLGYEQYF. The CDR3, as DNA: TGTGCCAGCAGTGCAACTCTGGGGTACGAGCAGTACTTC.

J is TRBJ2-7 and V is TRBV6-5, with 9 bases that match TRBD1. Trimming removed 6 bases from V and 7 bases from J; junction bases left unmatched: 7. The CDR3 consists of 13 residues. Germline loops: CDR1 MNHEY, CDR2 SVGAGI. This chain's CDR3 is CASRKQGAREQYF. In DNA, the CDR3 is TGTGCCAGCAGGAAACAGGGGGCTCGGGAGCAGTACTTC.

This chain uses TRBV11-3 with TRBJ2-3; no clear D. The CDR3 is made up of 13 amino acids. Trimming shortened V by 1 base and J by 3 bases, and 5 bases separated the two germline ends. Per the germline V gene, CDR1 is SGHNT and CDR2 is YENEEA. The chain's CDR3 is CASSLAGTDTQYF. The CDR3 nucleotides read TGTGCCAGCAGCTTAGCAGGTACAGATACGCAGTATTTT.

The chain joins TRBV4-3 to TRBJ2-7; TRBD2 aligns across 11 bases. This CDR3 is built from 16 residues. Germline CDR1 and CDR2: LGHNA and YSLEER. The ends lost 4 bases at V and 2 bases at J; junction bases unmatched: 7. DNA for the CDR3: TGCGCCAGCAGCCCACATTTAGCGGGAGGGCCCTACGAGCAGTACTTC. As protein: CASSPHLAGGPYEQYF.

This rearrangement joins TRBV30 to TRBJ1-2; D unclear. There are 14 residues in the CDR3. Trimming pared 0 bases from V and 5 bases from J, leaving 13 bases between. Per the germline V gene, CDR1 is GTSNPN and CDR2 is SVGIG (reference sequence). Here the CDR3 DNA reads TGTGCCTGGAGTGTAGGTCAGGAAAGGTATGGCTACACCTTC. Its protein is CAWSVGQERYGYTF. Supplemented by reference TRBV30 and TRBJ1-2, the full variable domain reads SQTIHQWPATLVQPVGSPLSLECTVEGTSNPNLYWYRQAAGRGLQLLFYSVGIGQISSEVPQNLSASRPQDRQFILSSKKLLLSDSGFYLCAWSVGQERYGYTFGSGTRLTVV.

This clone was seen a few times. V and J are TRBV2 and TRBJ1-5, with D possibly being TRBD1 (5 bases). V lost 3 bases and J 2 bases, leaving 14 bases between the germline ends. Germline values: CDR1 SNHLY, CDR2 FYNNEI. The CDR3 totals 16 residues. The CDR3 reads CASSDQGVEGNQPQHF. The CDR3 DNA follows: TGTGCCAGCAGTGACCAAGGGGTCGAGGGCAATCAGCCCCAGCATTTT.